Below are 26 T cell receptor beta chains sequenced from a single sample in a study of blood T cell repertoires in COVID-19. Data came from immunoSEQ multiplex PCR; TCRdb stores just in-frame clones and leaves some out. The table includes around 80,000 clones, 70% to 85% detected once. Material: peripheral blood. The receptor set was obtained from a man aged 45-65 years with active or convalescent COVID-19.

The V call is TRBV6-5, the J call TRBJ1-1; maybe TRBD1 (6 bases). Per germline, CDR1 MNHEY and CDR2 SVGAGI. The CDR3 runs to 12 residues. Trimming stripped 6 bases from V and 8 bases from J, with 13 bases between. The CDR3 nucleotides are TGTGCCAGCAGCCTAGTGGACAGAGAAGCTTTCTTT. Protein: CASSLVDREAFF.

The gene calls are TRBV19 and TRBJ2-3, with D perhaps matching TRBD1 (7 bases). Deletions cut 5 bases from V and 3 bases from J, with 15 bases between. The CDR3 sequence is 15 residues long. Germline-derived CDR1 and CDR2 are LNHDA and SQIVND (reference sequence). As DNA, the CDR3 is TGTGCCAGTAGTCTGCAGGGGGGCGAAACAGATACGCAGTATTTT. Its translation is CASSLQGGETDTQYF.

This clone was counted at least ten times. The V gene is TRBV30, the J gene TRBJ1-2, with 9 bases matching TRBD1. This CDR3 is 14 amino acids long. V lost 3 bases and J lost 9; bases outside the gene matches: 11. In germline, CDR1 is GTSNPN, CDR2 SVGIG (reference sequence). The CDR3 coding sequence is TGTGCCTGGAGCATAACAGGGGGCCAAGCCCGCTACACCTTC. Amino acid sequence: CAWSITGGQARYTF.

As DNA, the CDR3 is TGTGCCAGCAGCCCTTTGGGCGGGGGGGTGGCAGATACGCAGTATTTT. This translates into CASSPLGGGVADTQYF. This chain uses TRBV7-9 with TRBJ2-3; 9 bases agree with TRBD2. This CDR3 comprises 16 residues. Germline CDR1 reads SEHNR; CDR2 reads FQNEAQ (reference sequence). The V segment lost 5 bases and the J segment 4 bases; nucleotides outside the gene matches: 10.

The genes are TRBV9 and TRBJ1-1, with a weak D call TRBD1 (5 bases). V was trimmed by 0 bases and J by 3 bases, leaving 15 bases between them. The CDR3 extends over 16 amino acids. Per germline, CDR1 SGDLS and CDR2 YYNGEE. DNA for the CDR3: TGTGCCAGCAGCGTAGTGGTAGGGCGGGGGGACACTGAAGCTTTCTTT. Amino acid sequence: CASSVVVGRGDTEAFF.

The rearrangement joins TRBV2 to TRBJ1-2; D not certain. The germline gives CDR1 SNHLY, CDR2 FYNNEI. The V and J ends lost 10 bases and 3 bases respectively, with 15 bases between them. The CDR3 loop spans 13 amino acids. The CDR3 DNA sequence: TGTGCCACCCCTCGCCCGGTTTACTATGGCTACACCTTC. Residues: CATPRPVYYGYTF.

The rearrangement joins TRBV7-6 to TRBJ2-3, with TRBD2 matching over 9 bases. This CDR3 is built from 16 residues. CDR1 is SGHVS and CDR2 is FNYEAQ in the germline V gene. The J segment lost 3 bases and the V segment lost 1 base, leaving 5 bases of the junction unmatched. The CDR3 sequence is CASSLGRGGRTDTQYF. Written as DNA, the CDR3 is TGTGCCAGCAGCTTAGGGCGGGGGGGCCGGACAGATACGCAGTATTTT.

The rearrangement links TRBV19 to TRBJ1-2; unclear D gene. V lost 3 bases, J lost 2 bases, and 10 bases lay in between. This CDR3 comprises 14 residues. Germline CDR1 and CDR2: LNHDA and SQIVND (reference sequence). CDR3 in DNA: TGTGCCAGTAGTATCGTCGGAGCAAACTATGGCTACACCTTC. Its translation is CASSIVGANYGYTF.

The chain is built from TRBV19 and TRBJ2-3, with D perhaps matching TRBD1 (6 bases). Germline CDR1 reads LNHDA; CDR2 reads SQIVND (reference sequence). This CDR3 is built from 16 residues. V dropped 6 bases and J dropped 1 base, with 17 bases sitting between them. The CDR3 region has the DNA TGTGCCAGTAGCCAAGACACAGGGTATGGCACAGATACGCAGTATTTT. Its protein is CASSQDTGYGTDTQYF.

This sequence joins TRBV6-1 and TRBJ2-7, with 8 bases identical to TRBD2. The CDR3 sequence is 16 residues long. After removal of 2 bases from V and 4 bases from J, the junction contained 10 bases not matched to a gene. Germline V gene data show CDR1 as MNHNS and CDR2 as SASEGT. Written as DNA, the CDR3 is TGTGCCAGCAGTGAATCCCCCGGGACTAGTGGGTACGAGCAGTACTTC. Amino acids: CASSESPGTSGYEQYF.

The J gene is TRBJ2-4, the V gene TRBV10-3; 7 positions match TRBD2. Trimming removed 8 bases from V and 0 bases from J; junction bases left unmatched: 19. CDR1 and CDR2 from the germline V gene are ENHRY and SYGVKD. This CDR3 is built from 19 residues. The CDR3 region is CAIRNGAGDSTGAKNIQYF. CDR3 coding DNA: TGTGCCATCCGCAATGGGGCGGGGGACTCAACCGGAGCCAAAAACATTCAGTACTTC.

This clone was counted a few times. The gene calls are TRBV11-2 and TRBJ2-2; 9 nucleotides align to TRBD2. Trimming cost V 5 bases and J 2 bases; bases outside gene matches: 6. Germline V gene lookup returns CDR1 SGHAT and CDR2 FQNNGV. The CDR3 runs to 16 residues. CDR3 DNA: TGTGCCAGCAGCCGTCCGCGGGAGGGTAACACCGGGGAGCTGTTTTTT. It is translated as CASSRPREGNTGELFF.

The chain links TRBV11-3 to TRBJ2-2; 9 nucleotides match TRBD2. V was pared by 8 bases and J by 7 bases, with 8 bases of the junction left unmatched. The germline CDR1 and CDR2 sequences are SGHNT and YENEEA. This CDR3 has 14 residues. The CDR3 DNA sequence: TGTGCCAGCTCCACGGGACTAGCTGTCGGGGAGCTGTTTTTT. Translating it yields CASSTGLAVGELFF.

The chain recombines TRBV7-6 with TRBJ2-1, with TRBD1 matching 7 bases. Germline V gene sequence: CDR1 SGHVS, CDR2 FNYEAQ. The CDR3 sequence is 13 residues long. The V gene end was trimmed by 5 bases and the J gene end by 6 bases; junction bases not matched to a gene: 4. CDR3 sequence (DNA): TGTGCCAGCAGCCCTAGACAGGGCAATGAGCAGTTCTTC. Residues: CASSPRQGNEQFF.

The chain has TRBV9 and TRBJ1-2, with TRBD1 identical over 8 bases. CDR1 is SGDLS and CDR2 is YYNGEE in the germline V gene. This CDR3 is built from 15 residues. Unmatched junction bases numbered 13, after V lost 4 bases and J lost 8 bases. In DNA, the CDR3 is TGTGCCAGCAGCTCCCAGACAGGGGAAAGGGGCGGCTACACCTTC. Translated: CASSSQTGERGGYTF.

The J gene is TRBJ2-3, the V gene TRBV30; TRBD1 matches 7 bases. Germline CDR1 GTSNPN, CDR2 SVGIG (reference sequence). Unmatched junction bases numbered 11, after V lost 2 bases and J lost 3 bases. The CDR3 contains 16 residues. The CDR3 spells CAWSLRGGGKTDTQYF. The CDR3 bases are TGTGCCTGGAGTCTGAGAGGGGGCGGTAAAACAGATACGCAGTATTTT.

This chain uses TRBV7-3 with TRBJ2-2; 11 nucleotides agree with TRBD2. V lost 4 bases to trimming and J lost 1 base; unmatched junction nucleotides: 2. The germline gives CDR1 SGHTA, CDR2 FQGTGA. The CDR3 spans 16 residues. The CDR3 loop is CASSSLAGGNTGELFF. DNA of the CDR3: TGTGCCAGCAGCTCCCTAGCGGGGGGGAACACCGGGGAGCTGTTTTTT.

This clone was recorded once. V usage is TRBV4-3 and J usage is TRBJ1-1, with 9 bases aligning to TRBD1. CDR1 LGHNA and CDR2 YSLEER come from the germline V gene. V shed 3 bases, J shed 3 bases, and the junction held 17 bases outside the gene matches. The length of the CDR3 is 19 residues. CDR3 sequence: CASSQKLGWTGAWDTEAFF. In DNA, the CDR3 is TGCGCCAGCAGCCAGAAGCTGGGTTGGACAGGGGCCTGGGACACTGAAGCTTTCTTT.

V gene TRBV19 combines with J gene TRBJ1-2; 10 bases are a match to TRBD1. The junction had 5 bases not matched to a gene; V was cut back by 1 base and J by 3 bases. This CDR3 spans 16 amino acids. Germline V gene lookup returns CDR1 LNHDA and CDR2 SQIVND (reference sequence). CDR3 DNA: TGTGCCAGTAGTATAGCGGGACAGGGGTCCCACTATGGCTACACCTTC. This gives the protein CASSIAGQGSHYGYTF. Using reference TRBV19 and TRBJ1-2 for the parts outside the CDR3, the full variable domain is DGGITQSPKYLFRKEGQNVTLSCEQNLNHDAMYWYRQDPGQGLRLIYYSQIVNDFQKGDIAEGYSVSREKKESFPLTVTSAQKNPTAFYLCASSIAGQGSHYGYTFGSGTRLTVV.

The chain employs TRBV27 and TRBJ2-1; D gene ambiguous. Germline V gene data show CDR1 as MNHEY and CDR2 as SMNVEV (reference sequence). Deletions cut 1 base from V and 4 bases from J, with 5 bases between. The CDR3 is made up of 13 amino acids. The CDR3 is CASSLWLYNEQFF. In DNA form, the CDR3 reads TGTGCCAGCAGTTTATGGCTTTACAATGAGCAGTTCTTC.

The rearrangement links TRBV7-9 to TRBJ2-7; D perhaps matches TRBD1 (6 bases). The CDR3 is 16 amino acids. The V gene's germline CDR1 is SEHNR and CDR2 FQNEAQ (reference sequence). With 5 bases removed from V and 7 bases from J, the gap between germline ends came to 24 bases. The CDR3 spells CASSPTSEQGTWEQYF. CDR3 DNA: TGTGCCAGCAGCCCCACCTCCGAGCAGGGGACCTGGGAGCAGTACTTC.

This clone was picked up a small number of times. The chain is built from TRBV24-1 and TRBJ1-2, with 7 positions matching TRBD1. This CDR3 has 15 residues. The germline V gene encodes CDR1 KGHDR and CDR2 SFDVKD. The V and J ends lost 2 bases and 8 bases, in that order; junction bases with no gene match: 10. In DNA form, the CDR3 reads TGTGCCACCAGTGATTCGGGACAGCTCTTATCCGGCTACACCTTC. Translated, it gives CATSDSGQLLSGYTF.

The rearrangement links TRBV11-2 to TRBJ1-4; weak D call: TRBD1 (6 bases). V lost 9 bases to trimming and J lost 7 bases, with 15 bases between them. Germline V lookup: CDR1 SGHAT, CDR2 FQNNGV. The CDR3 spans 13 residues. The chain's CDR3 is CASTDRWIEKLFF. The CDR3 region has the DNA TGTGCCAGTACCGACAGGTGGATTGAAAAACTGTTTTTT.

The rearrangement joins TRBV7-2 to TRBJ2-7, with D possibly matching TRBD2 (6 bases). The germline CDR1 and CDR2 sequences are SGHTA and FQGNSA. The CDR3 totals 13 residues. Trimming took off 6 bases at V and 3 bases at J, with 12 bases between the two ends. The CDR3 sequence is CASSYGTVYEQYF. CDR3 sequence (DNA): TGTGCCAGCAGTTATGGGACTGTCTACGAGCAGTACTTC.

This rearrangement joins TRBV5-1 to TRBJ2-2; 8 positions agree with TRBD1. The CDR3 is made up of 15 amino acids. With 3 bases clipped from V and 4 bases from J, the junction kept 5 bases outside the gene matches. Germline values: CDR1 SGHRS, CDR2 YFSETQ. The CDR3 region is CASSSLTGVTGELFF. The CDR3 DNA follows: TGCGCCAGCAGCTCATTGACAGGGGTCACCGGGGAGCTGTTTTTT.

This rearrangement joins TRBV2 to TRBJ1-4; D is perhaps TRBD1 (5 bases). From germline, CDR1 is SNHLY and CDR2 FYNNEI. The CDR3 totals 14 residues. Trimming removed 5 bases at V and 2 bases at J, with 9 bases between. For the CDR3, the DNA is TGTGCCAGCAGTCTAAGGGGTACTAATGAAAAACTGTTTTTT. Protein sequence: CASSLRGTNEKLFF.